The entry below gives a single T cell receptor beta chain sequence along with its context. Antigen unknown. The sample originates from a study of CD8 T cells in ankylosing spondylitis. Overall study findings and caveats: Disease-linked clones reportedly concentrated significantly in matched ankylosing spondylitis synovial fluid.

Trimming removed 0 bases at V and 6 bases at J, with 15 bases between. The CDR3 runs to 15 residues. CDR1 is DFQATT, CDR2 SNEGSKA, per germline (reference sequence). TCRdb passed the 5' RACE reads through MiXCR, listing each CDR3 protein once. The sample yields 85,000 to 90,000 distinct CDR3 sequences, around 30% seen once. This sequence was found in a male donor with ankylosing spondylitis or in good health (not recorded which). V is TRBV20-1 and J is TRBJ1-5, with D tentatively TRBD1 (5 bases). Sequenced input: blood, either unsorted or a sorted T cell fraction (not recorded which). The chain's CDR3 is CSARDRVRVRQPQHF. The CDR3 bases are TGCAGTGCTAGAGATCGTGTCAGGGTGCGTCAGCCCCAGCATTTT.